The rows below give T cell receptor beta chains drawn from one sample of a study of cytomegalovirus exposure and HLA in healthy donors. Method: immunoSEQ multiplex PCR; TCRdb's copy keeps in-frame clones and lacks some. The data hold roughly 90,000 clones, with around 85% observed a single time. The sample taken for sequencing was PBMCs. The receptors were gathered from a man younger than 35 in good health and CMV-seronegative. The CDR3 runs from the conserved cysteine through the conserved F or W. Fields, in order: D gene, J gene, V gene, clone size, CDR3 protein, CDR3 DNA. D genes are given only for firm matches. Only part of the rows carry a size: once, few, many, or a class if the clone is expanded.

. | TRBJ2-7 | TRBV10-1 | . | CASSELTVTYEQYF | TGCGCCAGCAGTGAACTTACCGTTACCTACGAGCAGTACTTC
. | TRBJ1-2 | TRBV5-1 | once | CASSLEGAPGGYTF | TGCGCCAGCAGCTTGGAAGGGGCCCCAGGGGGCTACACCTTC
TRBD1 | TRBJ1-5 | TRBV28 | few | CASRTGATDRQPQHF | TGTGCCAGCAGGACAGGGGCCACGGATCGTCAGCCCCAGCATTTT
TRBD1 | TRBJ2-5 | TRBV25-1 | once | CASSAPGTGRETQYF | TGTGCCAGCAGTGCCCCAGGGACAGGGCGAGAGACCCAGTACTTC
. | TRBJ1-2 | TRBV27 | . | CASSSEGLPNYGYTF | TGTGCCAGCAGTTCGGAGGGACTGCCAAACTATGGCTACACCTTC
TRBD2 | TRBJ2-1 | TRBV9 | . | CASSGTSGTYNEQFF | TGTGCCAGCAGCGGGACTAGCGGGACCTACAATGAGCAGTTCTTC
TRBD2 | TRBJ2-7 | TRBV27 | . | CASSPGLAGAPYEQYF | TGTGCCAGCAGCCCCGGACTAGCGGGTGCTCCCTACGAGCAGTACTTC
TRBD1 | TRBJ1-2 | TRBV11-2 | . | CASSGDRGAGGYTF | TGTGCCAGCAGCGGAGACAGGGGGGCGGGTGGCTACACCTTC
. | TRBJ2-7 | TRBV9 | . | CASSPIGGGSDEQYF | TGTGCCAGCAGCCCAATTGGGGGAGGCTCGGACGAGCAGTACTTC
. | TRBJ1-2 | TRBV9 | . | CASSVGGRSYGYTF | TGTGCCAGCAGCGTAGGAGGCCGCAGCTATGGCTACACCTTC
TRBD2 | TRBJ2-7 | TRBV19 | . | CASSSGRNYEQYF | TGTGCCAGTAGTAGCGGGAGGAACTACGAGCAGTACTTC